The entry below describes one TCR beta chain. Authors' data handling: Amplification from reference gene primers served as the basis for estimated nucleated cell counts. The table came from immunoSEQ multiplex PCR; TCRdb's copy has only in-frame clones and leaves some out. The DNA gave D and trimming, while V, J and clone size come from that table. The table shows more than 100,000 clones, with just over 70% occurring only once. The entry originates in a study of blood T cell repertoires in COVID-19. Study context: PBMCs, B-cell-depleted T cells, or T cells were the source of the cDNA or gDNA that made up the material.

This CDR3 has 15 residues. Germline lookup yields CDR1 SGHTA and CDR2 FQGNSA. V lost 3 bases and J lost 8; bases outside the gene matches: 7. The chain carries TRBV7-2 and TRBJ2-1; 10 nucleotides line up with TRBD1. This receptor was obtained from a human donor with acute or convalescent COVID-19. The donor label of this sample is uncertain. The sample was peripheral blood. The CDR3 DNA follows: TGTGCCAGCAGCTTCCGGACAGGGGGATCGGATGAGCAGTTCTTC. Its translation: CASSFRTGGSDEQFF.